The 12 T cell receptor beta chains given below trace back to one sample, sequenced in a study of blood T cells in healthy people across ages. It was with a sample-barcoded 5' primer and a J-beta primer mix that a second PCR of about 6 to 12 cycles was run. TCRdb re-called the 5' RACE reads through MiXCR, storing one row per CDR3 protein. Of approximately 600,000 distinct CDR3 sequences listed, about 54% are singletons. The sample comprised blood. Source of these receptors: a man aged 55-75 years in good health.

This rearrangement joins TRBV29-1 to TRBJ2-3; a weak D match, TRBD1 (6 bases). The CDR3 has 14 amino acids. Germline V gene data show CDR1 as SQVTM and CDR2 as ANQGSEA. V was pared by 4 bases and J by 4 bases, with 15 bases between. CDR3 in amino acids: CSVVSVRGADTQYF. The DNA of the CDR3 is TGCAGCGTTGTGTCGGTCAGGGGCGCAGATACGCAGTATTTT.

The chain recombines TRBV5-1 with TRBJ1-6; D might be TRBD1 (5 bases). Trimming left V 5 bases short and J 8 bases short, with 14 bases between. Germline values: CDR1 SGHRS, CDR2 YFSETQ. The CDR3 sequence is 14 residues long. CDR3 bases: TGCGCCAGCAGTTCACAGGATACTTATTCACCCCTCCACTTT. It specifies CASSSQDTYSPLHF.

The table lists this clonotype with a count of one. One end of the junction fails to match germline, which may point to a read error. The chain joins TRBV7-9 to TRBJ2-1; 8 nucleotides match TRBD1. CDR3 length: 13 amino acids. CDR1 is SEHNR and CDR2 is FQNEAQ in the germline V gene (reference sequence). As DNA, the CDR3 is TGTGCCGGCAGCTTAACGACAGGGGATGAGCAGTTCTTC. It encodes CAGSLTTGDEQFF.

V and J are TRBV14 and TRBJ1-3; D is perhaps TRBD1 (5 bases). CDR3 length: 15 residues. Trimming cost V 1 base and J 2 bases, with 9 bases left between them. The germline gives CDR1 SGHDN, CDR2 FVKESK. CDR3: CASSQGQFTGNTIYF. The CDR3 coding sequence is TGTGCCAGCAGCCAAGGACAGTTCACTGGAAACACCATATATTTT.

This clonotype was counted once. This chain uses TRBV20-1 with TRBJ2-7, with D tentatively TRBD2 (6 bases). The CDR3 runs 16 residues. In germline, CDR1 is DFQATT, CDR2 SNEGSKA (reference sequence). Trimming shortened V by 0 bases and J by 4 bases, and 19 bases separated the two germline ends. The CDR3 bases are TGCAGTGCTAGAGAAAATGGACGGCCTGCGGGGTACGAGCAGTACTTC. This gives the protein CSARENGRPAGYEQYF.

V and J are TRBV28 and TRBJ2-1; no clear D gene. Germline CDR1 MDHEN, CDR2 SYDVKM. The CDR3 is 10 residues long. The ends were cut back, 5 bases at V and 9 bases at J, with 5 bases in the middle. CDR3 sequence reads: CASSGAEQFF. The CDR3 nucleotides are TGTGCCAGCAGTGGCGCTGAGCAGTTCTTC.

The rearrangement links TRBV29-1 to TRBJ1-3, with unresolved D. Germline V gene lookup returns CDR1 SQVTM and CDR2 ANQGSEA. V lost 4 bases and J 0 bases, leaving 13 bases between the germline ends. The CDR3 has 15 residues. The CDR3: CSVGTGMSSGNTIYF. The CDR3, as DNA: TGCAGCGTTGGGACGGGGATGAGCTCTGGAAACACCATATATTTT.

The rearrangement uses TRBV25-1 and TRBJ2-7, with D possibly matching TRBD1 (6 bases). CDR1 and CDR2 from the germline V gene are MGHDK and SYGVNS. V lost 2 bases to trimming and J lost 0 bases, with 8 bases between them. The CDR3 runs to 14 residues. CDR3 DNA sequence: TGTGCCAGCAGTGAACAGGGGCGCTCCTACGAGCAGTACTTC. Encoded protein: CASSEQGRSYEQYF.

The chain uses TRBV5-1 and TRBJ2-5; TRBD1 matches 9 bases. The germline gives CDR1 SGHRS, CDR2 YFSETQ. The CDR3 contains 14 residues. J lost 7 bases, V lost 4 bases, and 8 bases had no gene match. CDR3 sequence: CASSIRTGEGTQYF. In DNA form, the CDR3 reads TGCGCCAGCAGCATAAGGACAGGGGAGGGGACCCAGTACTTC.

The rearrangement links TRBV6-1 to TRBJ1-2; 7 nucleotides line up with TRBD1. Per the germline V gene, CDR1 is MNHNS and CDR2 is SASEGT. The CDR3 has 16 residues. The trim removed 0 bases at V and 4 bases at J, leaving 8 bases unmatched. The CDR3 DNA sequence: TGTGCCAGCAGTGAAGCCTTTATTGGGACAGCCTATGGCTACACCTTC. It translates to CASSEAFIGTAYGYTF.

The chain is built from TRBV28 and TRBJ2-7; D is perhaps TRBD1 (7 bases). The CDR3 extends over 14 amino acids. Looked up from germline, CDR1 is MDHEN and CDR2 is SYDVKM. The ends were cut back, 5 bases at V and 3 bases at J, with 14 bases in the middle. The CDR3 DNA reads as TGTGCCAGCAGTGCAGGGGGGAACTACTACGAGCAGTACTTC. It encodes CASSAGGNYYEQYF.

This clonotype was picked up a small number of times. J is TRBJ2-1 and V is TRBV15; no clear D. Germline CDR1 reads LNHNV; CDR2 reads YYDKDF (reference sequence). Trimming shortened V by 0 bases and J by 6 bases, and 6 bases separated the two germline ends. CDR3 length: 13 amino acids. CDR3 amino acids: CATSRDLLNEQFF. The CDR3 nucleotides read TGTGCCACCAGCAGAGATTTACTCAATGAGCAGTTCTTC.